This TCR beta chain was sequenced in a study of immune evolution from preneoplasia to lung adenocarcinoma. The table came from immunoSEQ multiplex PCR; TCRdb's copy has only in-frame clones and leaves some out. Of 30,000 to 45,000 clones listed, roughly 71% are singletons. This clonotype originated in a person aged 55-75 years with lung adenocarcinoma. The sample consisted of FFPE invasive lung adenocarcinoma tissue.

The CDR3: CASSRHLDNEQFF. The CDR3 DNA sequence: TGCGCCAGCAGCCGCCACCTAGACAATGAGCAGTTCTTC. The genes are TRBV4-1 and TRBJ2-1; D unclear. This CDR3 comprises 13 residues. Trimming removed 4 bases from V and 5 bases from J, with 9 bases in between. CDR1 and CDR2 from the germline V gene are MGHRA and YSYEKL.